One and the same sample provided the 13 T cell receptor beta chains below, sequenced in a study of blood T cell repertoires in COVID-19. Libraries were prepared by immunoSEQ multiplex PCR; TCRdb keeps only in-frame clonotypes and omits some of them. The data hold some 100,000 clones, with 89% observed a single time. Sequences were obtained from peripheral blood. The receptors were sampled from a woman over 75 with active COVID-19.

The gene calls are TRBV5-4 and TRBJ2-6; 10 bases are shared with TRBD2. This CDR3 spans 17 amino acids. The V and J ends lost 4 bases and 4 bases, in that order; junction bases with no gene match: 8. The germline V gene encodes CDR1 SGHNT and CDR2 YYREEE (reference sequence). The CDR3 reads CASSPSGRRPGANVLTF. The CDR3 DNA reads as TGTGCCAGCAGCCCTAGCGGGAGAAGACCCGGGGCCAACGTCCTGACTTTC.

The chain has TRBV2 and TRBJ2-1; tentatively, D is TRBD2 (6 bases). This CDR3 comprises 12 residues. The ends were cut back, 6 bases at V and 7 bases at J, with 10 bases in the middle. From germline, CDR1 is SNHLY and CDR2 FYNNEI. CDR3 region: CASRGGSNEQFF. CDR3 DNA sequence: TGTGCCAGCAGGGGGGGATCGAATGAGCAGTTCTTC.

This rearrangement joins TRBV19 to TRBJ2-3, with 11 positions matching TRBD1. The CDR3 covers 14 residues. CDR1 and CDR2 (germline): LNHDA, SQIVND (reference sequence). The V segment lost 7 bases and the J segment 4 bases; nucleotides outside the gene matches: 4. The CDR3 here is CASTGTGGADTQYF. In nucleotides, the CDR3 is TGTGCCAGTACCGGGACAGGGGGTGCAGATACGCAGTATTTT. The variable domain in full, with the rest retrieved from reference TRBV19 and TRBJ2-3, is DGGITQSPKYLFRKEGQNVTLSCEQNLNHDAMYWYRQDPGQGLRLIYYSQIVNDFQKGDIAEGYSVSREKKESFPLTVTSAQKNPTAFYLCASTGTGGADTQYFGPGTRLTVL.

This chain joins TRBV28 and TRBJ2-7; 12 nucleotides line up with TRBD1. This CDR3 comprises 15 residues. Trimming at V came to 8 bases and at J to 5 bases, leaving 10 bases not matched to a gene. Germline loops: CDR1 MDHEN, CDR2 SYDVKM. CDR3 sequence reads: CASGQTGTGGDEQYF. In DNA, the CDR3 is TGTGCCAGCGGACAGACCGGGACAGGGGGCGACGAGCAGTACTTC.

This chain links TRBV28 with TRBJ2-5; possibly TRBD1 for D (6 bases). Trimming shortened V by 5 bases and J by 2 bases, and 9 bases separated the two germline ends. CDR3 length: 13 residues. CDR1 is MDHEN, CDR2 SYDVKM, per germline. The CDR3 here is CASSTGQQETQYF. The DNA for the CDR3 is TGTGCCAGCAGTACTGGACAGCAAGAGACCCAGTACTTC.

This chain connects TRBV20-1 to TRBJ2-1, with D possibly TRBD1 on 5 matching bases. With 4 bases removed from V and 7 bases from J, the gap between germline ends came to 5 bases. The CDR3 runs to 10 residues. CDR1 DFQATT and CDR2 SNEGSKA come from the germline V gene (reference sequence). As DNA, the CDR3 is TGCAGTGCTAAGGGGAATGAGCAGTTCTTC. Its protein product is CSAKGNEQFF.

The chain employs TRBV29-1 and TRBJ1-1, with TRBD1 matching over 7 bases. Germline trimming cut 8 bases from V and 8 bases from J; bases unmatched to any gene: 5. The germline CDR1 and CDR2 sequences are SQVTM and ANQGSEA. This CDR3 has 10 amino acids. DNA for the CDR3: TGCAGCCCGACAGGGATGGAAGCTTTCTTT. Protein sequence: CSPTGMEAFF.

The chain is built from TRBV5-1 and TRBJ1-2; TRBD1 matches at 7 bases. There are 16 residues in the CDR3. Germline V gene lookup returns CDR1 SGHRS and CDR2 YFSETQ. J lost 0 bases, V lost 4 bases, and 9 bases had no gene match. The CDR3: CASSKWDSRSNYGYTF. CDR3 sequence (DNA): TGCGCCAGCAGCAAATGGGACAGCCGATCTAACTATGGCTACACCTTC.

The chain employs TRBV6-4 and TRBJ2-3; TRBD2 agrees at 10 bases. The ends lost 4 bases at V and 0 bases at J; junction bases unmatched: 1. Germline V gene data show CDR1 as MRHNA and CDR2 as SNTAGT. This CDR3 contains 15 residues. The CDR3 here is CASSGAGGSTDTQYF. The CDR3 DNA follows: TGTGCCAGCAGTGGAGCGGGAGGGAGCACAGATACGCAGTATTTT.

Written as DNA, the CDR3 is TGTGCCAGCAGTGATGGTGGACTAGGTAGAGATACGCAGTATTTT. It codes for CASSDGGLGRDTQYF. This chain connects TRBV6-1 to TRBJ2-3; 7 bases align to TRBD2. In germline, CDR1 is MNHNS, CDR2 SASEGT. V lost 3 bases and J lost 5; bases outside the gene matches: 8. The CDR3 spans 15 residues.

The gene calls are TRBV5-1 and TRBJ2-4; 7 nucleotides agree with TRBD1. The length of the CDR3 is 15 residues. CDR1 is SGHRS, CDR2 YFSETQ, per germline. The J segment lost 2 bases and the V segment lost 0 bases, leaving 2 bases of the junction unmatched. This CDR3 is CASSLEGGSKNIQYF. The CDR3 DNA is TGCGCCAGCAGCTTGGAAGGGGGCTCCAAAAACATTCAGTACTTC.

The chain links TRBV14 to TRBJ2-3, with 9 bases aligning to TRBD2. CDR3 length: 16 residues. V shed 1 base and J 3 bases; nucleotides not matched to a gene: 5. Germline values: CDR1 SGHDN, CDR2 FVKESK. CDR3 sequence: CASSQVAGVTTDTQYF. DNA for the CDR3: TGTGCCAGCAGCCAAGTAGCGGGAGTAACGACAGATACGCAGTATTTT.

The chain has TRBV18 and TRBJ2-6; 7 bases align to TRBD1. This CDR3 has 14 amino acids. V lost 10 bases and J lost 0; bases outside the gene matches: 3. Germline CDR1 KGHSH, CDR2 LQKENI. CDR3 sequence reads: CAIRGNSGANVLTF. Here the CDR3 DNA reads TGTGCCATCAGGGGGAACTCTGGGGCCAACGTCCTGACTTTC.